Below, one T cell receptor beta chain is given with its context. The sample comes from a study of T-cell reconstitution after alpha-beta-depleted transplantation in children. It was with unique molecular identifiers that the TCRbeta library was prepared. TCRdb redid the calling of the PCR reads with MiXCR, one entry per CDR3 protein. The sample has approximately 350,000 distinct CDR3 sequences; about 14% are singletons. The CDR3 totals 16 residues. Germline lookup yields CDR1 SGHRS and CDR2 YFSETQ. Trimming left V 0 bases short and J 0 bases short, with 12 bases between. V and J are TRBV5-1 and TRBJ1-1; D is uncertain. The receptor comes from a human donor who donated a stem cell graft to a child with Fanconi anemia. The sequenced sample was PBMCs, obtained from the stem cell graft. The CDR3 spells CASSLGGGIMNTEAFF. Written as DNA, the CDR3 is TGCGCCAGCAGCTTGGGTGGTGGAATTATGAACACTGAAGCTTTCTTT.